The 9 T cell receptor beta chains below come from one sample, sequenced in a study of identical twins. TCRdb reprocessed the 5' RACE reads with MiXCR, giving one entry per CDR3 protein. The data show 300,000 to 350,000 distinct CDR3 sequences, with over 9% seen just once and approximately 7.9% held by the top ten. These data also formed part of another study, on yellow fever vaccine responses in identical twins.

The specimen was CD8+ T cells sorted from blood. The receptor set was obtained from a woman under 30 in good health.

This clonotype was counted only a few times. V usage is TRBV4-1 and J usage is TRBJ2-7; D perhaps matches TRBD2 (6 bases). Germline V gives CDR1 MGHRA, CDR2 YSYEKL. The CDR3 consists of 14 residues. V shed 4 bases and J shed 3 bases, with 13 bases lying between them. CDR3 sequence reads: CASSPGDSDYEQYV. CDR3 DNA: TGCGCCAGCAGCCCCGGGGACTCAGACTACGAGCAGTACGTC.

In this sample, this clonotype turned up a few times. The rearrangement links TRBV28 to TRBJ2-7, with 7 bases matching TRBD2. CDR3 size: 12 residues. CDR1 and CDR2 (germline): MDHEN, SYDVKM. With 5 bases clipped from V and 4 bases from J, the junction kept 2 bases outside the gene matches. CDR3 sequence (DNA): TGTGCCAGCAGTAGCGGGATATACGAGCAGTACTTC. Translated: CASSSGIYEQYF.

This clonotype has more than one count but fewer than ten. This rearrangement joins TRBV2 to TRBJ1-1; 7 bases agree with TRBD1. This CDR3 spans 11 amino acids. J was trimmed by 11 bases and V by 11 bases; bases with no gene match: 11. Looked up from germline, CDR1 is SNHLY and CDR2 is FYNNEI. The CDR3 coding sequence is TGTGCCTTCAGGGGGGGACAGTACGCTTTCTTT. It encodes CAFRGGQYAFF.

The chain uses TRBV29-1 and TRBJ1-2; TRBD1 is a possible D gene (6 bases). The CDR3 runs 15 residues. Looked up from germline, CDR1 is SQVTM and CDR2 is ANQGSEA. Trimming took off 0 bases at V and 4 bases at J, with 15 bases between the two ends. CDR3 in amino acids: CSVEDQAGVGYGYTF. CDR3 in DNA: TGCAGCGTTGAAGATCAAGCAGGGGTGGGCTATGGCTACACCTTC. Supplemented by reference TRBV29-1 and TRBJ1-2, the full variable domain reads SAVISQKPSRDICQRGTSLTIQCQVDSQVTMMFWYRQQPGQSLTLIATANQGSEATYESGFVIDKFPISRPNLTFSTLTVSNMSPEDSSIYLCSVEDQAGVGYGYTFGSGTRLTVV.

This clonotype has ten or more counts. The chain couples TRBV7-9 to TRBJ2-3; D not certain. The CDR3 loop spans 14 amino acids. Germline-derived CDR1 and CDR2 are SEHNR and FQNEAQ (reference sequence). The germline V and J ends were trimmed by 5 bases and 6 bases, with 15 bases remaining between them. For the CDR3, the DNA is TGTGCCAGCAGCCTAGAGGTCGACTGGGATACGCAGTATTTT. The encoded protein is CASSLEVDWDTQYF.

In its sample, this clonotype was seen many times. The gene calls are TRBV27 and TRBJ2-2, with a possible D match to TRBD2 (5 bases). Germline values: CDR1 MNHEY, CDR2 SMNVEV (reference sequence). CDR3 length equals 15 residues. The V end lost 3 bases, the J end lost 5 bases, and 13 bases lay between the germline ends. CDR3 residues: CASSFGGSRTGELFF. The CDR3 bases are TGTGCCAGCAGTTTCGGCGGGTCGAGGACCGGGGAGCTGTTTTTT.

This clonotype showed up just a few times. The V gene is TRBV7-9, the J gene TRBJ1-4, with D possibly matching TRBD1 (5 bases). Germline V gene sequence: CDR1 SEHNR, CDR2 FQNEAQ (reference sequence). There are 15 residues in the CDR3. The germline V and J ends were trimmed by 2 bases and 6 bases, with 13 bases remaining between them. The CDR3 bases are TGTGCCAGCAGCTTATGGGAGACAGCCGATGAAAAACTGTTTTTT. Amino acid sequence: CASSLWETADEKLFF.

In the case of this clonotype: Germline is not matched at one junction end, which may reflect a read error. The chain combines TRBV16 with TRBJ2-2; possibly TRBD1 for D (5 bases). CDR1 and CDR2 (germline): KGHSY, FQNENV. There are 15 residues in the CDR3. CDR3 nucleotide sequence: TGTGCCTGCAGCCAAGGTGTTCAGGGTGCCGGGGAGCTGTTTTTT. This codes for CACSQGVQGAGELFF.

This clonotype occurred a few times. The chain uses TRBV9 and TRBJ2-3, with TRBD2 matching over 9 bases. The CDR3 loop spans 14 amino acids. Germline V CDR1 and CDR2: SGDLS, YYNGEE. V dropped 4 bases and J dropped 2; count of bases not matched to a gene: 2. The CDR3 is CASSIAGATDTQYF. CDR3 DNA: TGTGCCAGCAGCATAGCGGGGGCCACAGATACGCAGTATTTT.